Each of the 22 T cell receptor beta chains below was sequenced from the same sample in a study of vaccination effects on CD4 cells after COVID-19. Their recognized antigens are unknown. Some clones are missing from TCRdb's copy, which holds only in-frame ones; the method was immunoSEQ multiplex PCR. The sample lists about 59,000 clones; approximately 78% were seen once. CD4+ T cells specific for antigen were expanded with viral peptide pools by the ViraFEST assay before sequencing. The culture ran for approximately 10 days, and then CD4+ T cells were isolated. Each participant received a vaccine that was either BNT162b2 or mRNA-1273, given as two doses. The sample was CD4+ T cells from PBMCs cultured with HCoV-OC43 spike peptides, taken after COVID-19 vaccination. Subset indicated: HCoV-OC43 spike overlapping peptide pool stimulation. The source of these receptors is a human donor who received a COVID-19 vaccine.

The rearrangement uses TRBV6-5 and TRBJ1-5, with D possibly TRBD1 on 5 matching bases. CDR3 length: 15 amino acids. The germline CDR1 and CDR2 sequences are MNHEY and SVGAGI. Deletions cut 4 bases from V and 2 bases from J, with 12 bases between. The CDR3 is CASSSGRGGNQPQHF. CDR3 DNA: TGTGCCAGCAGTTCCGGCCGGGGGGGCAATCAGCCCCAGCATTTT.

The chain combines TRBV11-2 with TRBJ2-3; D is unclear. CDR1 and CDR2 from the germline V gene are SGHAT and FQNNGV. CDR3 size: 11 residues. V was trimmed by 8 bases and J by 4 bases, leaving 7 bases between them. The CDR3 DNA is TGTGCCAGCGGGATGGCAGATACGCAGTATTTT. This gives the protein CASGMADTQYF.

The J gene is TRBJ2-5, the V gene TRBV3-1 (or the pseudogene TRBV3-2); 14 bases align to TRBD2. The germline V gene encodes CDR1 LGHDT and CDR2 YNNKEL (reference sequence). CDR3 size: 17 residues. Trimming took 3 bases from V and 5 from J; bases not matched to a gene: 8. CDR3 amino acids: CASSHAGLAGGAETQYF. The CDR3 coding sequence is TGTGCCAGCAGCCATGCTGGACTAGCGGGGGGTGCTGAGACCCAGTACTTC.

This clone has just one count. The gene calls are TRBV5-5 and TRBJ2-5; TRBD1 matches at 7 bases. The CDR3 has 14 amino acids. Germline CDR1 reads SGHKS; CDR2 reads YYEKEE (reference sequence). V lost 6 bases, J lost 5 bases, and 10 bases stayed unmatched. The CDR3 DNA follows: TGTGCCAGCAACCCAACTCAGGGGGTCGAGACCCAGTACTTC. It specifies CASNPTQGVETQYF.

The rearrangement uses TRBV6-5 and TRBJ2-5, with D unclear. Germline V gives CDR1 MNHEY, CDR2 SVGAGI. The CDR3 is 14 amino acids. Trimming took 2 bases from V and 5 from J, leaving 12 bases between them. CDR3 loop: CASSYGPISETQYF. Written as DNA, the CDR3 is TGTGCCAGCAGTTACGGGCCTATATCCGAGACCCAGTACTTC.

The V gene is TRBV9, the J gene TRBJ1-2; 8 bases are shared with TRBD1. This CDR3 contains 12 residues. J gave up 8 bases and V 3 bases, and 3 bases lay outside the gene matches. Germline-derived CDR1 and CDR2 are SGDLS and YYNGEE. CDR3 sequence: CASSADRDGYTF. Here the CDR3 DNA reads TGTGCCAGCAGCGCGGACAGGGACGGCTACACCTTC.

The chain employs TRBV19 and TRBJ1-4, with 8 bases matching TRBD1. The CDR3 totals 17 residues. CDR1 and CDR2 from the germline V gene are LNHDA and SQIVND (reference sequence). Trimming cost V 3 bases and J 8 bases; bases outside gene matches: 14. CDR3 region: CASSIGDATGVREKLFF. In DNA form, the CDR3 reads TGTGCCAGTAGTATTGGGGATGCGACAGGGGTACGCGAAAAACTGTTTTTT.

The rearrangement uses TRBV3-1 (or the pseudogene TRBV3-2) and TRBJ2-1; TRBD1 aligns across 10 bases. V was pared by 1 base and J by 2 bases, with 2 bases of the junction left unmatched. The CDR3 spans 16 residues. Germline loops: CDR1 LGHDT, CDR2 YNNKEL (reference sequence). The CDR3 is CASSQAGTGAYNEQFF. The CDR3 coding sequence is TGTGCCAGCAGCCAAGCAGGGACAGGGGCCTACAATGAGCAGTTCTTC.

The V gene is TRBV7-8, the J gene TRBJ1-2; D not certain. Germline CDR1 is SGHVS and CDR2 is FQNEAQ. The CDR3 spans 14 residues. Between the trimmed V and J ends, which lost 4 bases and 4 bases, there was a span of 13 bases. DNA for the CDR3: TGTGCCAGCAGCTCATTTTTGGGAGGCTATGGCTACACCTTC. Its protein product is CASSSFLGGYGYTF.

The genes are TRBV6-5 and TRBJ1-1; TRBD1 might be the D (6 bases). CDR1 is MNHEY, CDR2 SVGAGI, per germline. Trimming took off 6 bases at V and 0 bases at J, with 14 bases between the two ends. CDR3 length: 15 amino acids. CDR3 residues: CASRFDRSMNTEAFF. Here the CDR3 DNA reads TGTGCCAGCAGGTTCGACAGGTCCATGAACACTGAAGCTTTCTTT.

In its sample, this clone was seen a few times. The chain uses TRBV2 and TRBJ2-3; D is undetermined. This CDR3 spans 11 amino acids. V gave up 6 bases and J gave up 0 bases, with 1 base separating them. Germline CDR1 is SNHLY and CDR2 is FYNNEI. CDR3 coding DNA: TGTGCCAGCAGGAGCACAGATACGCAGTATTTT. Its translation is CASRSTDTQYF.

The gene calls are TRBV3-1 (or the pseudogene TRBV3-2) and TRBJ2-5; D is unresolved. V dropped 3 bases and J dropped 2 bases, with 4 bases sitting between them. This CDR3 is built from 12 residues. Germline CDR1 LGHDT, CDR2 YNNKEL (reference sequence). The CDR3 DNA is TGTGCCAGCAGCCAGACTCAAGAGACCCAGTACTTC. This encodes CASSQTQETQYF.

The chain is built from TRBV5-3 and TRBJ2-7; unclear D gene. TRBV5-3 is filed as an ORF, its function uncertain. The CDR3 has 16 residues. The V gene lost 4 bases and the J gene lost 1 base, with 18 bases spanning the gap. Written as DNA, the CDR3 is TGTGCCAGAAGCCCTACCCAACACCGAAATTCCTACGAGCAGTACGTC. Translation gives CARSPTQHRNSYEQYV.

The chain recombines TRBV5-1 with TRBJ2-1, with D tentatively TRBD2 (5 bases). This CDR3 has 15 residues. Deletions cut 4 bases from V and 2 bases from J, with 13 bases between. Germline V gene sequence: CDR1 SGHRS, CDR2 YFSETQ. The CDR3 DNA follows: TGCGCCAGCAGCGTCCCGGACGGGACCTACAATGAGCAGTTCTTC. Translation: CASSVPDGTYNEQFF.

J is TRBJ2-1 and V is TRBV24-1; TRBD1 matches 11 bases. CDR1 and CDR2 (germline): KGHDR, SFDVKD. The CDR3 runs to 14 residues. Germline trimming cut 8 bases from V and 6 bases from J; bases unmatched to any gene: 5. CDR3 coding DNA: TGTGCCACCACCGGACAGGGGGCGCGCAATGAGCAGTTCTTC. This gives the protein CATTGQGARNEQFF.

The V gene is TRBV6-2 or TRBV6-3, the J gene TRBJ2-5; D remains unclear. CDR3 length equals 12 residues. V lost 4 bases and J lost 4, with 7 bases in between. Looked up from germline, CDR1 is MNHEY and CDR2 is SVGEGT. This CDR3 is CASSWATETQYF. CDR3 DNA: TGTGCCAGCAGTTGGGCGACAGAGACCCAGTACTTC.

The chain links TRBV6-6 to TRBJ2-3; D is unclear. CDR1 MNHNY and CDR2 SVGAGI come from the germline V gene (reference sequence). V was shortened by 5 bases and J by 2 bases, with 5 bases between the two germline ends. The CDR3 runs 12 residues. CDR3 loop: CASSVSTDTQYF. DNA for the CDR3: TGTGCCAGCAGTGTTTCCACAGATACGCAGTATTTT.

The rearrangement links TRBV7-8 to TRBJ1-5; no clear D. V gave up 5 bases and J gave up 0 bases, with 20 bases separating them. The CDR3 sequence is 18 residues long. The germline V gene has CDR1 SGHVS and CDR2 FQNEAQ. The CDR3 loop reads CASSLRVSTSYSNQPQHF. The CDR3 DNA reads TGTGCCAGCAGCCTACGGGTCTCCACTTCATATAGCAATCAGCCCCAGCATTTT.

The CDR3 sequence: CASSLELPEAFF. CDR3 nucleotide sequence: TGTGCCAGCAGTTTGGAATTGCCTGAAGCTTTCTTT. The rearrangement joins TRBV28 to TRBJ1-1; D is uncertain. With 3 bases removed from V and 6 bases from J, the gap between germline ends came to 8 bases. Germline CDR1 and CDR2: MDHEN and SYDVKM. The CDR3 consists of 12 residues.

The chain combines TRBV28 with TRBJ2-5; no clear D gene. The CDR3 is 12 amino acids. Trimming removed 2 bases at V and 5 bases at J, with 6 bases between. In germline, CDR1 is MDHEN, CDR2 SYDVKM. CDR3 loop: CASSLRVETQYF. The CDR3 nucleotides are TGTGCCAGCAGTTTAAGGGTTGAGACCCAGTACTTC. The full variable domain, rest sourced from reference TRBV28 and TRBJ2-5, is DVKVTQSSRYLVKRTGEKVFLECVQDMDHENMFWYRQDPGLGLRLIYFSYDVKMKEKGDIPEGYSVSREKKERFSLILESASTNQTSMYLCASSLRVETQYFGPGTRLLVL.

The gene calls are TRBV19 and TRBJ2-5, with 8 positions matching TRBD1. Germline loops: CDR1 LNHDA, CDR2 SQIVND (reference sequence). This CDR3 contains 16 residues. The V segment lost 8 bases and the J segment 1 base; nucleotides outside the gene matches: 12. CDR3: CASGGQGRGGQETQYF. CDR3 coding DNA: TGTGCCAGTGGAGGACAGGGTCGTGGGGGCCAAGAGACCCAGTACTTC.

A remark on this clone: Additional DNA sequences in this sample encode the identical CDR3. The genes are TRBV7-3 and TRBJ1-1, with D tentatively TRBD1 (6 bases). CDR1 is SGHTA, CDR2 FQGTGA, per germline. Trimming shortened V by 4 bases and J by 1 base, and 7 bases separated the two germline ends. The CDR3 sequence is 13 residues long. This CDR3 reads CASSSGQNTEAFF. The CDR3 nucleotides read TGTGCCAGCAGCTCGGGACAGAACACTGAAGCTTTCTTT. Full variable domain (missing parts from reference TRBV7-3 and TRBJ1-1): GAGVSQTPSNKVTEKGKYVELRCDPISGHTALYWYRQSLGQGPEFLIYFQGTGAADDSGLPNDRFFAVRPEGSVSTLKIQRTERGDSAVYLCASSSGQNTEAFFGQGTRLTVV.